This TCR beta chain was identified in a study of cytomegalovirus exposure and HLA in healthy donors listed by TCRdb under 2017. As for the study more broadly: According to an earlier analysis of several hundred of the donors, about 170 million T cells yielded 90 million to 140 million unique TCR beta sequences and about 300 Gb of sequence data. An early release that covered about 600 HLA-typed donors contained approximately 300 gigabases of sequencing data and tens of millions of unique TCR sequences. Of the roughly 420 genotyped donors, 81% were placed in the genetic ancestry cluster associated with self-reported Caucasian donors. The study aimed to test whether signatures of past pathogen exposure could be identified by cataloging public T cell receptors. Using immunosequencing, the study profiled T cell repertoires from around 670 subjects and related those repertoires to cytomegalovirus serostatus. In addition to the first cohort of 666 subjects, a separate validation cohort of 130 or so different subjects was used. High-throughput TCR immunosequencing, statistical association of individual TCRs with disease status, and machine learning were combined to predict cytomegalovirus infection status. To study patterns of TCR occurrence, a later analysis re-analyzed previously published TCR beta repertoires from around 700 donors and added high-resolution HLA genotyping. In the later analysis, no new phenotypic data were used to find candidate immune exposures; instead, reliance was placed on TCR beta sequences and their occurrence across donors. To decide whether each TCR beta V gene segment behaved as functional or pseudogenic, an earlier analysis of fewer than 750 of the donors relied on high-throughput TCR beta sequencing. Donor age, sex, ethnicity and CMV serostatus were collected together with the repertoire data. In a later genetic analysis, genome-wide SNP genotypes for about 60% of the 666 donors were used, and that subset was treated as a discovery cohort. Every discovery cohort repertoire had been produced on one sequencing platform. HLA typing included class I and class II loci at four-digit resolution. The number of donors typed differed by locus, with about 620-630 for A, B, C, DRB1 and DQB1, around 500 for DQA1, 600 to 610 for DPA1, and 400 to 490 for DPB1. Because of strong linkage in the cohort, a few DR-DQ haplotypes were treated as single units for association and clustering. Among 300 to 500 genotyped donors of the cohort, an average of approximately 240,000 unique TCR beta nucleotide sequences was sequenced per donor, of which about 18% were non-productive.

In regard to this clone: Its antigen target is currently unknown. Per-base quality was not reported, and no clone a single base away is much larger than it.

V has 0 bases trimmed and J has 2 bases trimmed; junction bases matching no gene number 2. The germline V gene specifies SGHTA as CDR1 and FQGNSA as CDR2. From cysteine to phenylalanine, the CDR3 is 16 amino acids long. The read is trimmed to its CDR3 DNA, 48 bases read in frame from base 1. Overall study outcomes, separate from this receptor: A later analysis found that TCR association rates varied across HLA loci, with DRB1 alleles showing the most associated TCRs and HLA-C alleles the fewest. Sequencing depth was assumed to be roughly uniform across donors in the presence/absence analyses, though that assumption may not hold. In a later genetic analysis, fewer N-insertions in productive TCRs were reported among donors in an Asian-associated ancestry cluster than the approximately 710-donor mean. A further reported finding was that TCR beta sequences accurately predicted the HLA-A and HLA-B alleles for most subjects in the first cohort. Most TCR sequences were seen in very few donors, while some public TCRs were found in many individuals. V-gene and J-gene trimming of TCR beta chains was associated with a missense DCLRE1C variant in a later genetic analysis, and the association was replicated in an independent cohort. The classifier was reported to diagnose cytomegalovirus status with high specificity and sensitivity in both the original and validation cohorts. The authors suggested that the approach could potentially be extended to other disease states and immunological phenotypes. Several of the top co-occurrence clusters appeared to be linked to parvovirus B19, influenza, CMV and Epstein-Barr virus, according to a later analysis. Three of the identified cytomegalovirus-associated TCR beta chains were confirmed in vitro to be specific for cytomegalovirus antigens. Correlated functional status among segregating V segments might be attributable to linkage disequilibrium, but an unknown experimental factor could not be ruled out. Strong co-occurrence of HLA alleles, especially DR and DQ, made assigning TCR associations to individual alleles difficult. Because some donors lacked HLA typing at each locus, the association tests relied only on the typed subset. The 87-base-pair reads could not distinguish some IMGT-functional V segments, including TRBV6-2 and TRBV6-3, so those segments were excluded. The study listed 150 to 200 TCR beta chains as associated with cytomegalovirus. In a later analysis, HLA-associated TCR beta chains were found to be more clonally expanded and to have lower generation probabilities than equally common non-associated chains. Because counts were too low, roughly 17 rarely observed V segments, including chromosome 9 orphons, were left out of the earlier analysis of over 550 of the donors. For the cohort, immune exposure information was limited to CMV serostatus. Most CMV-associated TCR beta chains appeared to be HLA-restricted in a later analysis, and the HLA associations seemed to be driven largely by CMV exposure. The cohort was sequenced for TCR beta chains only, and without alpha or paired-chain data the features that could be detected were limited. Specific HLA alleles were associated with roughly 17,000 TCR beta sequences at a false discovery rate of 0.05 in a later analysis. A group of highly shared sequence variants was considered likely to be a technical artifact of the sequencing pipeline. An earlier analysis of approximately 600 of the donors showed that most TCR beta V segments appeared in productive rearrangements either about 87% or about 30% of the time, which broadly matched IMGT annotations.

The cohort comprised some 730 healthy bone marrow donors. All cohort members were sampled while nominally healthy, although unrecorded immune exposures were likely present. The donor was CMV seropositive and belonged to the group of a few hundred seropositive cohort members. Every donor gave a peripheral blood sample, and the peripheral blood mononuclear cells from that sample were used for TCR beta sequencing. The Qiagen DNeasy Blood Extraction Kit was used to extract genomic DNA from the blood cell samples. The library came from the immunoSEQ multiplex PCR assay. A mixture of 60 forward primers for TCR Vbeta segments and 13 reverse primers for TCR Jbeta segments was used in the multiplex PCR. The CDR3 region of rearranged TCR beta genes was amplified from genomic DNA by a multiplex PCR assay. The amplified TCR beta libraries were sequenced on the Illumina HiSeq System as 87-base-pair reads. The original methods were these. A later analysis counted 75 million to 100 million unique TCR beta chains across the 550 to 700 repertoires, and 10 million to 12 million of these chains were shared by at least two donors. To remove PCR and sequencing errors, raw reads were error-corrected and collapsed into unique sequences using a nearest-neighbor algorithm that merged closely related sequences. To assign V, D and J gene segments, CDR3 sequences were aligned to IMGT reference sequences. Each retained sequence needed at least a six-nucleotide match to both a V gene segment and a J gene segment. A rearrangement counted as productive if the CDR3 had no stop codons and remained in frame with V and J, and every other rearrangement counted as non-productive. CDR3 was defined by IMGT convention, running from the second conserved V-encoded cysteine to the conserved J-encoded phenylalanine. Sequences without an unambiguous match to a single V gene segment were excluded from the earlier analysis of a few hundred of the donors. An earlier analysis of over 450 of the donors classified V segments as functional when productive rearrangements were above 56.7% and as segregating when the standard deviation between donors was above 5%. A statistical classification framework was built to diagnose cytomegalovirus status from the catalog of TCR beta chain sequences. In a later analysis, V and J genes were assigned by comparing TCR nucleotide sequences against IMGT/GENE-DB human TR gene sequences. A later analysis assigned CDR3 sequences and most-parsimonious VDJ recombination scenarios with the TCRdist pipeline. A later analysis defined each TCR beta chain by its CDR3 amino acid sequence plus V-gene family, and excluded reads lacking a unique V-gene family. A later analysis removed several hundred highly shared, low-generation-probability nucleotide sequences to deal with suspected cross-contamination and a sequencing artifact. A later analysis calculated a clonal expansion index for each public chain from normalized within-repertoire ranks of inferred template counts. Generation probabilities in a later analysis came from a VDJ recombination model fitted to out-of-frame rearrangements, and those results were checked against IGoR. Hypergeometric tests were used in a later analysis to score TCR-TCR, TCR-HLA and TCR-CMV co-occurrence, with a repertoire-size bias correction applied to the TCR pairs. To estimate false discovery rates, a later analysis permuted the HLA or CMV assignments 20 times. In a later analysis, co-occurring TCRs were grouped using DBSCAN, and TCRdist sequence similarity was added for clustering within HLA-allele-positive subsets. For co-occurrence clustering, repertoires with fewer than 30,000 or more than 120,000 public chains were excluded, along with a handful of repertoires with anomalous nucleotide sharing. Imported from immuneACCESS, the table was reduced by TCRdb to in-frame sequences with V and J called. These copies leave out some clones; in studies compared against another copy, an unresolved V gene accounts for under half, and the cause of the remainder is not known. V and J calls and clone size follow that table, whereas D and trimming were derived from the DNA. The table for this sample lists about 130,000 clones; over 70% of them were counted only once. The ten largest clones add up to 3% to 5% of the sample.

The sample taken for sequencing was PBMCs. The sequence was collected from a man aged 35-49 years in good health and CMV-seropositive. This chain joins TRBV7-2 to TRBJ2-7, with 12 bases matching TRBD2. The DNA sequence is TGTGCCAGCAGCTTAGCACTAGCGGGAGGAACCTACGAGCAGTACTTC. The encoded protein is CASSLALAGGTYEQYF.